Shown below are 9 T cell receptor beta chains from a single sample sequenced in a study of blood T cell repertoires in COVID-19. Repertoires were generated with immunoSEQ multiplex PCR, while TCRdb's copy carries only in-frame clones and drops some. The sample consists of more than 150,000 clones, approximately 90% of them appearing once. Sequenced: peripheral blood. The receptor source for this set is a middle-aged woman with acute or convalescent COVID-19.

This chain uses TRBV19 with TRBJ2-3; possibly TRBD2 for D (6 bases). V was shortened by 8 bases and J by 0 bases, with 12 bases between the two germline ends. Germline V gene lookup returns CDR1 LNHDA and CDR2 SQIVND (reference sequence). The CDR3 is made up of 14 amino acids. The CDR3 region is CASLRAGSTDTQYF. The DNA of the CDR3 is TGTGCCAGTCTTCGGGCGGGAAGCACAGATACGCAGTATTTT.

J is TRBJ2-6 and V is TRBV20-1, with 10 bases fitting TRBD1. Germline V gives CDR1 DFQATT, CDR2 SNEGSKA (reference sequence). The length of the CDR3 is 17 residues. J was trimmed by 0 bases and V by 3 bases; bases with no gene match: 5. The CDR3 spells CSASGTGESSGANVLTF. In nucleotides, the CDR3 is TGCAGTGCTAGTGGGACAGGGGAAAGCTCTGGGGCCAACGTCCTGACTTTC.

V is TRBV14 and J is TRBJ2-1, with D possibly being TRBD2 (6 bases). CDR3 length equals 15 residues. Germline V gene lookup returns CDR1 SGHDN and CDR2 FVKESK. V was trimmed by 4 bases and J by 8 bases, leaving 18 bases between them. CDR3 in DNA: TGTGCCAGCAGCCCCTCGGGACTCGGGGTGGATGAGCAGTTCTTC. Its protein product is CASSPSGLGVDEQFF. The whole variable domain, remainder taken from reference TRBV14 and TRBJ2-1, is EAGVTQFPSHSVIEKGQTVTLRCDPISGHDNLYWYRRVMGKEIKFLLHFVKESKQDESGMPNNRFLAERTGGTYSTLKVQPAELEDSGVYFCASSPSGLGVDEQFFGPGTRLTVL.

The chain carries TRBV5-1 and TRBJ1-6, with D perhaps matching TRBD1 (5 bases). Trimming took 3 bases from V and 3 from J, leaving 16 bases between them. CDR1 is SGHRS and CDR2 is YFSETQ in the germline V gene. CDR3 length equals 17 residues. This CDR3 reads CASSWTSGDFYNSPLHF. For the CDR3, the DNA is TGCGCCAGCAGCTGGACGTCTGGGGACTTCTATAATTCACCCCTCCACTTT.

This clone was counted a few times. Other nucleotide sequences from this sample produce the same CDR3. This rearrangement joins TRBV14 to TRBJ1-1, with a possible D match to TRBD1 (5 bases). CDR3 length: 15 residues. V was cut by 1 base and J by 1 base, with 10 bases left in between. Germline assignment: CDR1 SGHDN and CDR2 FVKESK. The CDR3 sequence is CASSQVGGQNTEAFF. CDR3 DNA: TGTGCCAGCAGCCAAGTCGGCGGACAGAACACTGAAGCTTTCTTT.

The gene calls are TRBV18 and TRBJ1-3; 9 bases are shared with TRBD1. J lost 2 bases, V lost 5 bases, and 7 bases had no gene match. CDR3 length: 16 residues. Germline V lookup: CDR1 KGHSH, CDR2 LQKENI. CDR3 DNA: TGTGCCAGCTCAATGAAACAGGGGGCTACTGGAAACACCATATATTTT. This encodes CASSMKQGATGNTIYF. The variable domain in full, with the rest retrieved from reference TRBV18 and TRBJ1-3, is NAGVMQNPRHLVRRRGQEARLRCSPMKGHSHVYWYRQLPEEGLKFMVYLQKENIIDESGMPKERFSAEFPKEGPSILRIQQVVRGDSAAYFCASSMKQGATGNTIYFGEGSWLTVV.

The CDR3 sequence is CTSSQSRRTGSNQPQHF. CDR3 nucleotide sequence: TGCACCAGCAGCCAAAGCCGCCGGACAGGTAGCAATCAGCCCCAGCATTTT. The J gene is TRBJ1-5, the V gene TRBV1; the table's D call, TRBD1, was not checked against the DNA. TRBV1 is tagged as a pseudogene. CDR3 size: 17 residues.

The gene calls are TRBV6-2 or TRBV6-3 and TRBJ2-2, with 8 bases fitting TRBD2. This CDR3 contains 17 residues. V trimming: 6 bases; J trimming: 6 bases; junction bases outside the gene matches: 15. Per the germline V gene, CDR1 is MNHEY and CDR2 is SVGEGT. The CDR3 DNA reads TGTGCCAGCAGCAAAGTAGCGGGAACGGTACAGGCCGGGGAGCTGTTTTTT. It translates to CASSKVAGTVQAGELFF.

The chain is built from TRBV15 and TRBJ1-4, with 10 bases matching TRBD1. The germline gives CDR1 LNHNV, CDR2 YYDKDF (reference sequence). Trimming took 3 bases from V and 6 from J; bases not matched to a gene: 7. CDR3 size: 16 residues. The CDR3 sequence: CATSRGDRGRYEKLFF. The CDR3 DNA follows: TGTGCCACCAGCAGGGGAGACAGGGGGCGGTATGAAAAACTGTTTTTT.